Reported below is one T cell receptor (beta chain). With 5 bases clipped from V and 4 bases from J, the junction kept 13 bases outside the gene matches. Germline CDR1 reads SGHNT; CDR2 reads YENEEA. The CDR3 covers 17 residues. This entry comes from a study of glioma-infiltrating T cells after dendritic cell vaccination. Profiled with immunoSEQ multiplex PCR; TCRdb holds only in-frame clones, not every one. The repertoire holds about 3,100 clones, with roughly 79% as singletons. This receptor was identified in a human donor with glioblastoma. The sample was tumor tissue, taken before dendritic cell vaccination. The genes are TRBV11-3 and TRBJ2-5, with TRBD2 identical over 10 bases. The CDR3 nucleotides are TGTGCCAGCAGCGTTAGCGGGGGGCCCACCCTTTCAGAGACCCAGTACTTC. This gives the protein CASSVSGGPTLSETQYF.